Listed here are 3 T cell receptor beta chains from one sample, sequenced in a study of CD8+ T cells in alopecia areata. RNA was isolated and reverse transcribed to cDNA, the sequencing template. TCRdb's table, derived via immunoSEQ multiplex PCR, lists solely in-frame clones and lacks some. This sample has some 130,000 clones; about 60% occur once, and the top ten carry around 6%. The specimen comprised CD4+ T cells sorted from blood, sampled at week 0. Every receptor here comes from a human donor with alopecia areata.

This chain joins TRBV5-4 and TRBJ1-1; D is ambiguous. Deletions cut 5 bases from V and 1 base from J, with 18 bases between. This CDR3 region has 16 residues. Germline V lookup: CDR1 SGHNT, CDR2 YYREEE (reference sequence). The CDR3 protein is CASRAPSGSSNTEAFF. The CDR3 DNA sequence: TGTGCCAGCAGAGCTCCGTCAGGCAGTTCGAACACTGAAGCTTTCTTT.

This clone turned up a few times. The CDR3 nucleotides are TGTGCCTCCTCGACAGGGCCTGGAAACACCATATATTTT. Translation: CASSTGPGNTIYF. This sequence joins TRBV30 and TRBJ1-3; 7 bases match TRBD1. This CDR3 spans 13 amino acids. Germline V gene data show CDR1 as GTSNPN and CDR2 as SVGIG (reference sequence). Unmatched junction bases numbered 5, after V lost 7 bases and J lost 2 bases.

This chain uses TRBV6-5 with TRBJ1-1, with D maybe TRBD1 (5 bases). CDR1 MNHEY and CDR2 SVGAGI come from the germline V gene. Trimming took 7 bases from V and 5 from J, leaving 17 bases between them. The CDR3 sequence is 14 residues long. CDR3 amino acids: CASTSKTVATEAFF. The CDR3 DNA sequence: TGTGCCAGCACCTCCAAGACAGTAGCGACTGAAGCTTTCTTT.